Listed here are 20 T cell receptor beta chains from one sample, sequenced in a study of T cell responses to AZD1222 COVID-19 vaccine. Profiled with immunoSEQ multiplex PCR; TCRdb holds only in-frame clones, not every one. The profile covers 97,000 or so clones, with approximately 90% appearing a single time and roughly 8% taken by the ten largest. The specimen comprised peripheral blood, sampled 28 days after the second AZD1222 dose. Source of these receptors: an adult who received the AZD1222 COVID-19 vaccine.

The genes are TRBV3-1 (or the pseudogene TRBV3-2) and TRBJ2-1; D perhaps matches TRBD1 (6 bases). This CDR3 is 15 amino acids long. V was pared by 2 bases and J by 4 bases, with 12 bases between. Germline V gene lookup returns CDR1 LGHDT and CDR2 YNNKEL (reference sequence). The CDR3 region has the DNA TGTGCCAGCAGCCAATGGACAGCCGGTTACAATGAGCAGTTCTTC. It yields the protein CASSQWTAGYNEQFF.

The chain uses TRBV5-1 and TRBJ2-7; 8 nucleotides match TRBD1. CDR1 is SGHRS and CDR2 is YFSETQ in the germline V gene. The CDR3 extends over 15 amino acids. Trimming removed 0 bases from V and 6 bases from J; junction bases left unmatched: 8. This CDR3 is CASSLGPDRGSEQYF. CDR3 bases: TGCGCCAGCAGCTTGGGTCCAGACAGGGGAAGCGAGCAGTACTTC.

The rearrangement links TRBV29-1 to TRBJ1-2; 7 nucleotides align to TRBD1. The J segment lost 4 bases and the V segment lost 7 bases, leaving 9 bases of the junction unmatched. Germline lookup yields CDR1 SQVTM and CDR2 ANQGSEA. The CDR3 length is 13 residues. CDR3 DNA: TGCAGCGGGGACGCAGGGGGTACCTATGGCTACACCTTC. Translation gives CSGDAGGTYGYTF.

This chain connects TRBV5-1 to TRBJ2-7; TRBD1 agrees at 10 bases. The ends lost 1 base at V and 4 bases at J; junction bases unmatched: 2. The CDR3 runs 14 residues. Germline loops: CDR1 SGHRS, CDR2 YFSETQ. The CDR3 protein is CASSLPGQGYEQYF. The CDR3 bases are TGCGCCAGCAGCTTGCCGGGACAGGGGTACGAGCAGTACTTC.

V is TRBV5-4 and J is TRBJ1-6, with unresolved D. CDR3 length: 16 residues. Germline CDR1 is SGHNT and CDR2 is YYREEE (reference sequence). V was cut by 3 bases and J by 5 bases, with 15 bases left in between. CDR3: CASSSGPFPDNSPLHF. CDR3 DNA sequence: TGTGCCAGCAGCTCGGGCCCATTTCCCGATAATTCACCCCTCCACTTT.

DNA of the CDR3: TGTGCCTGGAATTTCGGGGGACGGACTGAAGCTTTCTTT. Translating it yields CAWNFGGRTEAFF. V gene TRBV30 combines with J gene TRBJ1-1, with a tentative D call TRBD1 (5 bases). V was pared by 4 bases and J by 5 bases, with 14 bases between. Germline CDR1 reads GTSNPN; CDR2 reads SVGIG (reference sequence). The CDR3 runs to 13 residues. Filled out from reference TRBV30 and TRBJ1-1, the complete variable domain reads SQTIHQWPATLVQPVGSPLSLECTVEGTSNPNLYWYRQAAGRGLQLLFYSVGIGQISSEVPQNLSASRPQDRQFILSSKKLLLSDSGFYLCAWNFGGRTEAFFGQGTRLTVV.

This clone was observed a single time. This sequence joins TRBV28 and TRBJ1-5; D ambiguous. Germline V CDR1 and CDR2: MDHEN, SYDVKM. V lost 8 bases, J lost 1 base, and 15 bases lay in between. The CDR3 is 15 residues long. CDR3 region: CASGNSAHSNQPQHF. For the CDR3, the DNA is TGTGCCAGCGGAAACAGTGCTCACAGCAATCAGCCCCAGCATTTT.

This clone has only one observation. This chain uses TRBV18 with TRBJ1-3, with 8 bases aligning to TRBD1. Germline V gene sequence: CDR1 KGHSH, CDR2 LQKENI. With 5 bases clipped from V and 2 bases from J, the junction kept 5 bases outside the gene matches. This CDR3 has 15 amino acids. The CDR3 bases are TGTGCCAGCTCAGCTGACAGGGGCGCTGGAAACACCATATATTTT. Translating gives CASSADRGAGNTIYF.

V is TRBV20-1 and J is TRBJ2-1; 11 nucleotides agree with TRBD2. This CDR3 contains 14 residues. CDR1 is DFQATT, CDR2 SNEGSKA, per germline (reference sequence). J gave up 5 bases and V 3 bases, and 3 bases lay outside the gene matches. The DNA for the CDR3 is TGCAGTGCTAGTAGGGGACTAGCGGACAATGAGCAGTTCTTC. Its translation: CSASRGLADNEQFF.

The J gene is TRBJ2-2, the V gene TRBV9; D possibly uses TRBD1 or TRBD2 (6 bases each). Germline assignment: CDR1 SGDLS and CDR2 YYNGEE. Trimming took 4 bases from V and 3 from J, leaving 19 bases between them. This CDR3 region has 17 residues. CDR3 coding DNA: TGTGCCAGCAGCCTCCGTGGGGGGCTATCGGACACCGGGGAGCTGTTTTTT. This encodes CASSLRGGLSDTGELFF. Full variable domain (rest looked up from reference TRBV9 and TRBJ2-2): DSGVTQTPKHLITATGQRVTLRCSPRSGDLSVYWYQQSLDQGLQFLIQYYNGEERAKGNILERFSAQQFPDLHSELNLSSLELGDSALYFCASSLRGGLSDTGELFFGEGSRLTVL.

This chain connects TRBV29-1 to TRBJ2-7, with 11 bases that match TRBD2. J lost 3 bases, V lost 5 bases, and 6 bases had no gene match. Germline V lookup: CDR1 SQVTM, CDR2 ANQGSEA. There are 14 residues in the CDR3. CDR3 in amino acids: CSVQLGTSGYEQYF. CDR3 DNA: TGCAGCGTTCAATTGGGGACTAGCGGCTACGAGCAGTACTTC.

The chain carries TRBV5-1 and TRBJ2-7, with 13 bases fitting TRBD2. V lost 4 bases to trimming and J lost 7 bases; unmatched junction nucleotides: 5. CDR3 length equals 14 residues. Germline CDR1 reads SGHRS; CDR2 reads YFSETQ. This CDR3 reads CASSPGLAGQEQYF. DNA of the CDR3: TGCGCCAGCAGCCCGGGACTAGCGGGACAGGAGCAGTACTTC.

This chain connects TRBV5-1 to TRBJ1-4, with D possibly matching TRBD1 (5 bases). V was trimmed by 3 bases and J by 3 bases, leaving 12 bases between them. The germline V gene encodes CDR1 SGHRS and CDR2 YFSETQ. This CDR3 comprises 15 residues. The CDR3 bases are TGCGCCAGCAGCTCCCAGGGCACGGCTAATGAAAAACTGTTTTTT. Translating gives CASSSQGTANEKLFF.

The chain joins TRBV5-4 to TRBJ1-1; D ambiguous. The CDR3 length is 13 residues. Looked up from germline, CDR1 is SGHNT and CDR2 is YYREEE (reference sequence). The V end was cut by 3 bases, the J end by 2 bases, with 8 bases between. The CDR3 is CASSWAQNTEAFF. CDR3 in DNA: TGTGCCAGCAGCTGGGCCCAAAACACTGAAGCTTTCTTT.

J is TRBJ2-2 and V is TRBV5-1, with 7 bases fitting TRBD1. The CDR3 has 15 residues. Germline V lookup: CDR1 SGHRS, CDR2 YFSETQ. With 0 bases clipped from V and 4 bases from J, the junction kept 3 bases outside the gene matches. CDR3 sequence: CASSLVAGGTGELFF. As DNA, the CDR3 is TGCGCCAGCAGCTTGGTTGCAGGGGGCACCGGGGAGCTGTTTTTT.

This CDR3 is CASSALETQYF. The CDR3 DNA reads TGTGCCAGTAGTGCACTGGAGACCCAGTACTTC. V and J are TRBV19 and TRBJ2-5, with no clear D. The CDR3 has 11 amino acids. CDR1 is LNHDA and CDR2 is SQIVND in the germline V gene (reference sequence). The V and J ends lost 5 bases and 5 bases respectively, with 6 bases between them. Full variable domain (outside the CDR3, taken from reference TRBV19 and TRBJ2-5): DGGITQSPKYLFRKEGQNVTLSCEQNLNHDAMYWYRQDPGQGLRLIYYSQIVNDFQKGDIAEGYSVSREKKESFPLTVTSAQKNPTAFYLCASSALETQYFGPGTRLLVL.

The gene calls are TRBV19 and TRBJ1-5; D ambiguous. CDR1 and CDR2 from the germline V gene are LNHDA and SQIVND (reference sequence). V lost 7 bases to trimming and J lost 1 base, with 14 bases between them. The CDR3 totals 15 residues. The CDR3 region has the DNA TGTGCCAGTAACTTCGGGGTATTGAGCAATCAGCCCCAGCATTTT. It codes for CASNFGVLSNQPQHF.

This sequence joins TRBV28 and TRBJ1-5; TRBD1 matches at 7 bases. The CDR3 covers 14 residues. J gave up 7 bases and V 5 bases, and 8 bases lay outside the gene matches. Germline V gene data show CDR1 as MDHEN and CDR2 as SYDVKM. The CDR3 DNA follows: TGTGCCAGCAGTCTCGACAGGGTTGGGCAGCCCCAGCATTTT. Its translation: CASSLDRVGQPQHF.

V usage is TRBV7-2 and J usage is TRBJ2-1; the D gene is possibly TRBD2 (6 bases). The CDR3 consists of 14 residues. Germline CDR1 SGHTA, CDR2 FQGNSA. Trimming took off 4 bases at V and 15 bases at J, with 22 bases between the two ends. The CDR3: CASSSAGGFDPGFF. The CDR3 bases are TGTGCCAGCAGCTCTGCCGGGGGATTCGACCCTGGGTTCTTC.

This chain connects TRBV5-1 to TRBJ1-1; D uncertain. The CDR3 contains 13 residues. Trimming cost V 0 bases and J 0 bases, with 3 bases left between them. CDR1 and CDR2 from the germline V gene are SGHRS and YFSETQ. The CDR3 here is CASSLGLNTEAFF. In DNA form, the CDR3 reads TGCGCCAGCAGCTTGGGACTGAACACTGAAGCTTTCTTT.